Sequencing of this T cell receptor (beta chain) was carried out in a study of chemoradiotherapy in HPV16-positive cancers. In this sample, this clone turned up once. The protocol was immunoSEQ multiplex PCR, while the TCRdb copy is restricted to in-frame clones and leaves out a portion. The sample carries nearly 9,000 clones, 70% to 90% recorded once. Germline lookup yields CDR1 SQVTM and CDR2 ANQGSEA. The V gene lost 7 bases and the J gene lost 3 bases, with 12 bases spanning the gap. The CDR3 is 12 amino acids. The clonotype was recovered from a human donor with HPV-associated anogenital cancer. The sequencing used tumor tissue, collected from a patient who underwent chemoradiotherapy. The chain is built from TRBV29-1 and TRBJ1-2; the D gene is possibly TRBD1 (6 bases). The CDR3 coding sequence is TGCAGCGCGGCACAGGGTCACTATGGCTACACCTTC. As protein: CSAAQGHYGYTF.